These T cell receptor beta chains were read from a single sample in a study of patients and donors after allogeneic stem cell transplantation. TCRdb fed the RT-PCR reads into MiXCR, producing one record per CDR3 protein. The repertoire holds 900,000 to 1,000,000 distinct CDR3 sequences, with about a sixth as singletons. Specimen: blood, either unsorted or a sorted T cell fraction (not recorded which). Every receptor here comes from a human donor who was either an allogeneic HSCT recipient or a stem cell or donor lymphocyte infusion donor (not recorded which). It is not recorded whose cells these are; they may come from a transplant donor. Both conserved end residues are trimmed from each CDR3. Each record gives: J gene, V gene, CDR3 protein.

>TRBJ2-2|TRBV4-1
ASSLAGTSGLNTGELF
>TRBJ2-1|TRBV5-1
ASSLDLAGGDEQF
>TRBJ2-3|TRBV7-9
ASSPGTGGSTDTQY
>TRBJ2-1|TRBV20-1
SAKYGEQF
>TRBJ2-2|TRBV7-3
ASSLTRGNGELF
>TRBJ1-1|TRBV29-1
SVVDRGGTEAF
>TRBJ2-7|TRBV20-1
SADRDRASYEQY
>TRBJ2-1|TRBV18
ASSLSGDRGRGNEQF
>TRBJ1-5|TRBV20-1
SASKGGPNQPQH
>TRBJ1-4|TRBV20-1
SALTGDQPTNEKLF
>TRBJ2-3|TRBV18
ASSSSQAATDTQY
>TRBJ1-6|TRBV7-8
ASSSDRGLLTLH
>TRBJ2-3|TRBV5-1
ASSGVAGATFRQY
>TRBJ2-7|TRBV6-1
ASTRDSNSYEQY
>TRBJ1-5|TRBV7-9
ASSLARAGQPQH
>TRBJ2-7|TRBV15
ATSRVGHEQY
>TRBJ1-2|TRBV5-6
ASSLFREGYGYT
>TRBJ2-7|TRBV29-1
SVGGAGLIGEQY
>TRBJ1-1|TRBV12-3/TRBV12-4
ASSLEWQGSTEAF
>TRBJ2-1|TRBV12-3/TRBV12-4
ASSFSTNEQF
>TRBJ1-2|TRBV30
AWSPPTGSYGYT
>TRBJ1-2|TRBV10-3
AIREQGAYHGYT
>TRBJ2-7|TRBV12-3/TRBV12-4
ASSPPSGRGSYEQY
>TRBJ1-1|TRBV24-1
ATSDPGQGAEAF
>TRBJ1-5|TRBV4-1
ASSQRKTGVSNQPQH
>TRBJ1-1|TRBV5-6
ASSPGQRFIEAF
>TRBJ2-2|TRBV5-4
ASSLETVTGELF